The 27 T cell receptor beta chains in this list originate from one sample, sequenced in a study of blood T cell repertoires in COVID-19 (dated by TCRdb to 2018 to 2021). The method behind the library was the immunoSEQ multiplex PCR assay. Not all clones reach the TCRdb copy of this immuneACCESS table, which keeps in-frame sequences only. Checked studies attribute under half of the gap to unresolved V genes and leave the rest unexplained. The sample has 170,000 or so clones on record, 90% of them singletons. The ten largest clones take up approximately 0.5% of the sample. The sequenced sample consisted of peripheral blood. The receptors shown here come from a man aged 45 to 65 with acute or convalescent COVID-19.

The chain carries TRBV6-4 and TRBJ2-2; 10 nucleotides align to TRBD2. V lost 7 bases, J lost 3 bases, and 5 bases stayed unmatched. The germline V gene encodes CDR1 MRHNA and CDR2 SNTAGT. The CDR3 runs 15 residues. The CDR3 nucleotides read TGTGCCAGCAAACTACTAGCGGGACACACCGGGGAGCTGTTTTTT. This codes for CASKLLAGHTGELFF.

CDR3 residues: CASSGNHSNQPQHF. The CDR3 region has the DNA TGTGCCAGCAGCGGCAACCATAGCAATCAGCCCCAGCATTTT. The chain joins TRBV5-8 to TRBJ1-5; no reliable D call. Germline CDR1 and CDR2: SGHTS and YDEGEE. The CDR3 consists of 14 residues. Trimming left V 4 bases short and J 0 bases short, with 8 bases between.

This clone was found once. V and J are TRBV15 and TRBJ1-3; TRBD1 matches at 7 bases. With 4 bases clipped from V and 0 bases from J, the junction kept 6 bases outside the gene matches. The CDR3 extends over 16 amino acids. Per the germline V gene, CDR1 is LNHNV and CDR2 is YYDKDF (reference sequence). The CDR3 bases are TGTGCCACCAGCACCAAACAGGGGCTCTCTGGAAACACCATATATTTT. Residues: CATSTKQGLSGNTIYF.

V and J are TRBV7-9 and TRBJ1-1; 8 nucleotides line up with TRBD1. Per germline, CDR1 SEHNR and CDR2 FQNEAQ (reference sequence). J was trimmed by 4 bases and V by 6 bases; bases with no gene match: 4. The CDR3 consists of 13 residues. The CDR3 sequence is CASSNTGGTEAFF. CDR3 in DNA: TGTGCCAGCAGTAATACAGGGGGCACTGAAGCTTTCTTT.

This sequence joins TRBV28 and TRBJ2-5; tentative D call: TRBD1 (5 bases). The CDR3 consists of 16 residues. Germline lookup yields CDR1 MDHEN and CDR2 SYDVKM. Trimming cost V 5 bases and J 1 base, with 17 bases left between them. The CDR3 region is CASSQRQFVRQETQYF. The CDR3 DNA is TGTGCCAGCAGTCAACGACAGTTTGTACGCCAAGAGACCCAGTACTTC.

This chain uses TRBV2 with TRBJ1-3; D remains ambiguous. The CDR3 has 14 residues. Per the germline V gene, CDR1 is SNHLY and CDR2 is FYNNEI. Trimming shortened V by 8 bases and J by 4 bases, and 15 bases separated the two germline ends. CDR3 DNA sequence: TGTGCCAGCCTGGGCCCGACGGAAGGAAACACCATATATTTT. Translation: CASLGPTEGNTIYF.

V gene TRBV4-3 combines with J gene TRBJ2-1; D is ambiguous. Per the germline V gene, CDR1 is LGHNA and CDR2 is YSLEER. CDR3 length: 18 residues. The V gene lost 4 bases and the J gene lost 4 bases, with 23 bases spanning the gap. The CDR3 DNA follows: TGCGCCAGCAGCCGAGACAAAAACCCCCCCTCTAGTTACAATGAGCAGTTCTTC. The encoded protein is CASSRDKNPPSSYNEQFF.

CDR3 region: CASSSGSGWQPQHF. The CDR3 DNA follows: TGTGCCAGCAGTTCCGGATCGGGTTGGCAGCCCCAGCATTTT. The chain uses TRBV28 and TRBJ1-5; D is unresolved. V lost 4 bases to trimming and J lost 7 bases, with 14 bases between them. The CDR3 loop spans 14 amino acids. The germline V gene encodes CDR1 MDHEN and CDR2 SYDVKM.

This chain links TRBV2 with TRBJ1-6; a weak D match, TRBD1 (5 bases). V was trimmed by 3 bases and J by 10 bases, leaving 16 bases between them. The CDR3 length is 15 residues. Germline V gene sequence: CDR1 SNHLY, CDR2 FYNNEI. The CDR3 reads CASSDQGLWESPLHF. Here the CDR3 DNA reads TGTGCCAGCAGTGACCAGGGCTTATGGGAATCACCCCTCCACTTT.

V usage is TRBV27 and J usage is TRBJ2-7; perhaps TRBD1 as D (6 bases). The CDR3 is 17 amino acids. Germline CDR1 is MNHEY and CDR2 is SMNVEV (reference sequence). V shed 7 bases and J shed 5 bases, with 27 bases lying between them. The CDR3 region has the DNA TGTGCCAGCACCATAGCTTCTTGGGCAGGGGCAAGGGACGAGCAGTACTTC. It codes for CASTIASWAGARDEQYF.

V gene TRBV4-2 combines with J gene TRBJ1-4; a weak D match, TRBD1 (6 bases). This CDR3 spans 15 amino acids. Germline V CDR1 and CDR2: LGHNA, YNFKEQ. Trimming pared 0 bases from V and 5 bases from J, leaving 10 bases between. The CDR3, as DNA: TGTGCCAGCAGCCAAGATCGCAGGGGAAATGAAAAACTGTTTTTT. The encoded protein is CASSQDRRGNEKLFF.

CDR3 nucleotides: TGTGCCAGCAGCCTCGGGACAGATAATTCACCCCTCCACTTT. Residues: CASSLGTDNSPLHF. The J gene is TRBJ1-6, the V gene TRBV27, with TRBD1 matching over 7 bases. The CDR3 sequence is 14 residues long. The junction had 4 bases not matched to a gene; V was cut back by 6 bases and J by 5 bases. Germline assignment: CDR1 MNHEY and CDR2 SMNVEV (reference sequence).

The CDR3 loop reads CASRYYSSSDTQYF. CDR3 bases: TGTGCCAGCAGGTACTATTCTTCGTCAGATACGCAGTATTTT. The V call is TRBV6-1, the J call TRBJ2-3; D unresolved. Germline CDR1 and CDR2: MNHNS and SASEGT. This CDR3 region has 14 residues. The ends were cut back, 6 bases at V and 4 bases at J, with 14 bases in the middle.

The CDR3 DNA sequence: TGTGCCAGCAGCAGCAGGGGGCTCTATGGCTACACCTTC. Translation: CASSSRGLYGYTF. The genes are TRBV27 and TRBJ1-2; 8 bases are a match to TRBD1. From germline, CDR1 is MNHEY and CDR2 SMNVEV (reference sequence). V lost 6 bases to trimming and J lost 4 bases; unmatched junction nucleotides: 4. The CDR3 extends over 13 amino acids.

The V gene is TRBV4-2, the J gene TRBJ1-5; 7 nucleotides match TRBD1. Germline V gives CDR1 LGHNA, CDR2 YNFKEQ. The CDR3 runs 17 residues. V was pared by 0 bases and J by 4 bases, with 9 bases of the junction left unmatched. CDR3 residues: CASSQDGNRGLNQPQHF. CDR3 bases: TGTGCCAGCAGCCAAGATGGGAACAGGGGCCTAAATCAGCCCCAGCATTTT.

This clone was counted a single time. This chain joins TRBV4-1 and TRBJ2-1, with D possibly being TRBD1 (6 bases). The germline CDR1 and CDR2 sequences are MGHRA and YSYEKL. There are 14 residues in the CDR3. The ends were cut back, 1 base at V and 13 bases at J, with 17 bases in the middle. The CDR3, as DNA: TGCGCCAGCAGCCAAGTTTTGACAGGCGAAGACCAGTTCTTC. The encoded protein is CASSQVLTGEDQFF.

V usage is TRBV5-1 and J usage is TRBJ2-5; weak D call: TRBD2 (6 bases). V dropped 4 bases and J dropped 1 base, with 8 bases sitting between them. The germline V gene has CDR1 SGHRS and CDR2 YFSETQ. This CDR3 contains 13 residues. CDR3 bases: TGCGCCAGCAGCCGGGAGTTCCAAGAGACCCAGTACTTC. Protein product: CASSREFQETQYF.

J is TRBJ1-2 and V is TRBV7-9, with D unclear. From germline, CDR1 is SEHNR and CDR2 FQNEAQ (reference sequence). This CDR3 comprises 14 residues. Trimming removed 1 base at V and 1 base at J, with 7 bases between. The CDR3 DNA follows: TGTGCCAGCAGCTTAGGTGCGGATAACTATGGCTACACCTTC. The encoded protein is CASSLGADNYGYTF.

J is TRBJ1-5 and V is TRBV2, with unresolved D. The germline gives CDR1 SNHLY, CDR2 FYNNEI. Trimming took 6 bases from V and 5 from J, leaving 11 bases between them. The CDR3 extends over 13 amino acids. The CDR3 DNA reads TGTGCCAGCAGCGAAACACAAGATCAGCCCCAGCATTTT. It encodes CASSETQDQPQHF.

The chain uses TRBV28 and TRBJ2-7, with a possible D match to TRBD2 (6 bases). From germline, CDR1 is MDHEN and CDR2 SYDVKM. Deletions cut 4 bases from V and 4 bases from J, with 14 bases between. The CDR3 has 14 residues. The CDR3 protein is CASSSREQLYEQYF. CDR3 DNA: TGTGCCAGCAGTTCCCGGGAGCAACTATACGAGCAGTACTTC.

V is TRBV5-4 and J is TRBJ2-3; D might be TRBD2 (5 bases). This CDR3 has 15 residues. V was trimmed by 5 bases and J by 5 bases, leaving 18 bases between them. Looked up from germline, CDR1 is SGHNT and CDR2 is YYREEE (reference sequence). CDR3 amino acids: CASSAGGSSIDTQYF. The DNA of the CDR3 is TGTGCCAGCAGTGCGGGTGGTAGCTCAATAGATACGCAGTATTTT.

This rearrangement joins TRBV27 to TRBJ2-5; 7 nucleotides align to TRBD2. The ends lost 5 bases at V and 2 bases at J; junction bases unmatched: 8. This CDR3 comprises 15 residues. Germline assignment: CDR1 MNHEY and CDR2 SMNVEV (reference sequence). DNA of the CDR3: TGTGCCAGCAGTCCCCGGCCAGCGGGACAAGAGACCCAGTACTTC. It encodes CASSPRPAGQETQYF.

The CDR3 DNA is TGCGCCAGCAGTCGACTAGCGGACCTCTACGAGCAGTACTTC. It codes for CASSRLADLYEQYF. V usage is TRBV5-1 and J usage is TRBJ2-7; 9 bases agree with TRBD2. The junction had 6 bases not matched to a gene; V was cut back by 5 bases and J by 3 bases. The CDR3 is 14 amino acids. The germline gives CDR1 SGHRS, CDR2 YFSETQ. The complete variable domain, with remaining parts taken from reference TRBV5-1 and TRBJ2-7, reads KAGVTQTPRYLIKTRGQQVTLSCSPISGHRSVSWYQQTPGQGLQFLFEYFSETQRNKGNFPGRFSGRQFSNSRSEMNVSTLELGDSALYLCASSRLADLYEQYFGPGTRLTVT.

V and J are TRBV28 and TRBJ1-5, with 7 bases aligning to TRBD1. The CDR3 runs to 15 residues. V trimming: 2 bases; J trimming: 4 bases; junction bases outside the gene matches: 5. CDR1 MDHEN and CDR2 SYDVKM come from the germline V gene. The CDR3 DNA follows: TGTGCCAGCAGTTTAGTCCGGGACAGTAATCAGCCCCAGCATTTT. Amino acid sequence: CASSLVRDSNQPQHF. The complete variable domain, with remaining parts taken from reference TRBV28 and TRBJ1-5, reads DVKVTQSSRYLVKRTGEKVFLECVQDMDHENMFWYRQDPGLGLRLIYFSYDVKMKEKGDIPEGYSVSREKKERFSLILESASTNQTSMYLCASSLVRDSNQPQHFGDGTRLSIL.

The V gene is TRBV12-3 or TRBV12-4, the J gene TRBJ2-7, with D perhaps TRBD1 (5 bases). The CDR3 runs 13 residues. Trimming cost V 7 bases and J 4 bases, with 14 bases left between them. CDR3 bases: TGTGCCAGCACTCTGGACACCGGGTACGAGCAGTACTTC. Translation: CASTLDTGYEQYF.

V usage is TRBV6-6 and J usage is TRBJ1-2; D is perhaps TRBD1 (6 bases). The CDR3 length is 12 residues. Germline CDR1 is MNHNY and CDR2 is SVGAGI (reference sequence). Trimming shortened V by 8 bases and J by 7 bases, and 14 bases separated the two germline ends. The CDR3 DNA sequence: TGTGCCAGCGGCAATACAGGGTCTGGCTACACCTTC. As protein: CASGNTGSGYTF.

The CDR3 region is CATSGGLAGPQETQYF. DNA of the CDR3: TGTGCCACCAGCGGAGGACTAGCGGGGCCCCAAGAGACCCAGTACTTC. The chain links TRBV15 to TRBJ2-5; 12 nucleotides line up with TRBD2. The CDR3 is 16 residues long. Germline V lookup: CDR1 LNHNV, CDR2 YYDKDF (reference sequence). V was clipped by 5 bases and J by 1 base; unmatched bases: 5. Looking up the rest from reference TRBV15 and TRBJ2-5 gives the full variable domain: DAMVIQNPRYQVTQFGKPVTLSCSQTLNHNVMYWYQQKSSQAPKLLFHYYDKDFNNEADTPDNFQSRRPNTSFCFLDIRSPGLGDTAMYLCATSGGLAGPQETQYFGPGTRLLVL.